These 10 T cell receptor beta chains came from one sample sequenced in a study of patients and donors after allogeneic stem cell transplantation. Via MiXCR, TCRdb re-called the RT-PCR reads, giving one row per CDR3 protein. This sample yields about a million distinct CDR3 sequences, of which approximately 18% are seen a single time; 6% belongs to the top ten. Sequences were obtained from blood, either unsorted or a sorted T cell fraction (not recorded which). The receptor set was obtained from a human donor who was either an allogeneic HSCT recipient or a stem cell or donor lymphocyte infusion donor (not recorded which). It is not recorded whose cells these are; they may come from a transplant donor.

The table lists this clonotype with many counts. The chain employs TRBV12-3 or TRBV12-4 and TRBJ2-3; TRBD1 aligns across 8 bases. The CDR3 consists of 18 residues. V shed 5 bases and J 5 bases; nucleotides not matched to a gene: 18. CDR3 DNA sequence: TGTGCCAGCAGTCCCCTATCCGCCGACAGGGGTTCAGGAGATACGCAGTATTTT. Its protein is CASSPLSADRGSGDTQYF.

This rearrangement joins TRBV5-1 to TRBJ2-3; the D gene is possibly TRBD2 (5 bases). Germline-derived CDR1 and CDR2 are SGHRS and YFSETQ. Trimming took 0 bases from V and 6 from J, leaving 11 bases between them. The CDR3 is made up of 14 amino acids. The CDR3, as DNA: TGCGCCAGCAGCTTGGCCTGGGAGACTGATACGCAGTATTTT. This gives the protein CASSLAWETDTQYF.

This chain links TRBV29-1 with TRBJ2-1, with D uncertain. CDR1 and CDR2 (germline): SQVTM, ANQGSEA. V dropped 1 base and J dropped 8 bases, with 15 bases sitting between them. There are 14 residues in the CDR3. CDR3 nucleotides: TGCAGCGTTGAAGCTTCGGGCGAGAGGTATGAGCAGTTCTTC. Encoded protein: CSVEASGERYEQFF.

The chain joins TRBV7-9 to TRBJ2-7, with unresolved D. The CDR3 is made up of 11 amino acids. Germline V gene sequence: CDR1 SEHNR, CDR2 FQNEAQ (reference sequence). V shed 1 base and J shed 6 bases, with 4 bases lying between them. The CDR3 loop reads CASSLVTEQYF. CDR3 DNA: TGTGCCAGCAGCTTAGTGACCGAGCAGTACTTC.

This clonotype was seen only a few times. The chain has TRBV7-6 and TRBJ2-7, with unresolved D. The CDR3 has 13 amino acids. CDR1 is SGHVS, CDR2 FNYEAQ, per germline. V lost 5 bases, J lost 4 bases, and 12 bases lay in between. The CDR3 region has the DNA TGTGCCAGCAGCCTTGACCCAAGGTACGAGCAGTACTTC. This translates into CASSLDPRYEQYF.

This clonotype was seen a few times. The genes are TRBV4-1 and TRBJ1-4; weak D call: TRBD1 (6 bases). Trimming removed 1 base from V and 5 bases from J, with 14 bases in between. Germline CDR1 and CDR2: MGHRA and YSYEKL. CDR3 length: 16 residues. The CDR3 is CASSQVMGGGNEKLFF. DNA of the CDR3: TGCGCCAGCAGCCAAGTGATGGGGGGCGGAAATGAAAAACTGTTTTTT.

V and J are TRBV30 and TRBJ2-7; D may correspond to TRBD1 or TRBD2 (6 bases each). Per the germline V gene, CDR1 is GTSNPN and CDR2 is SVGIG (reference sequence). The CDR3 is 13 residues long. V lost 0 bases to trimming and J lost 9 bases, with 15 bases between them. The CDR3 protein is CAWSVMGGAGQYF. Here the CDR3 DNA reads TGTGCCTGGAGTGTAATGGGGGGCGCGGGGCAGTACTTC.

This clonotype was recorded a few times. The gene calls are TRBV14 and TRBJ2-1; no reliable D call. The CDR3 runs to 16 residues. Trimming stripped 0 bases from V and 5 bases from J, with 14 bases between. From germline, CDR1 is SGHDN and CDR2 FVKESK. CDR3 bases: TGTGCCAGCAGCCAAGAAGGTAGAGTGACAAACAATGAGCAGTTCTTC. Its protein product is CASSQEGRVTNNEQFF.

Here the CDR3 DNA reads TGTGCCAGCCTCAAATTTCTACCCCTGCCCTGGGGGTCTGGGGCCAACGTCCTGACTTTC. Its protein is CASLKFLPLPWGSGANVLTF. The rearrangement joins TRBV6-1 to TRBJ2-6; D tentatively reads TRBD1 or TRBD2 (5 bases each). Trimming removed 8 bases from V and 1 base from J, with 27 bases in between. The CDR3 covers 20 residues. Germline assignment: CDR1 MNHNS and CDR2 SASEGT.

In its sample, this clonotype was seen a few times. CDR3 bases: TGTGCCATCAGTGAGTCAGGGACTCCAGATACGCAGTATTTT. It yields the protein CAISESGTPDTQYF. The chain combines TRBV10-3 with TRBJ2-3; a weak D match, TRBD2 (6 bases). V lost 0 bases to trimming and J lost 4 bases, with 8 bases between them. CDR1 and CDR2 from the germline V gene are ENHRY and SYGVKD. This CDR3 is 14 amino acids long.